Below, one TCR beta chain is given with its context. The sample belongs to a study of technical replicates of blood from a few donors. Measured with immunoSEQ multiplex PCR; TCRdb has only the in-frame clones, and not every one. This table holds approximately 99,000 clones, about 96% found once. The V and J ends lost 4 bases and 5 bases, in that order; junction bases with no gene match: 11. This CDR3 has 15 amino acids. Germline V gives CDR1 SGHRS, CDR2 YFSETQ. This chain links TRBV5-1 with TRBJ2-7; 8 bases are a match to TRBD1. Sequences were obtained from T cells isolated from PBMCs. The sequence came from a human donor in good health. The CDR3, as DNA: TGCGCCAGCAGCCCTGTCCCGGGACAGGAAAACGAGCAGTACTTC. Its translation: CASSPVPGQENEQYF.